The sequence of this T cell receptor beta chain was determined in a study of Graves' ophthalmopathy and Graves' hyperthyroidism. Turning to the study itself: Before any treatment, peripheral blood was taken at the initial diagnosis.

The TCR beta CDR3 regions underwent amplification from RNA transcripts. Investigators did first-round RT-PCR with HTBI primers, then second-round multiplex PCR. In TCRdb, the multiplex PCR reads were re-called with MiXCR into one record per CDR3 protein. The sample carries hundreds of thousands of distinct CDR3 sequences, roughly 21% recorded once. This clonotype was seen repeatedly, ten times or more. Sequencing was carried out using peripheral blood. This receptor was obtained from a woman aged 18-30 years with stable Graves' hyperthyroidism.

CDR3 sequence (DNA): TGCGCCAGCAGCTATTACGACAGGGGGGAGACCCAGTACTTC. Translating it yields CASSYYDRGETQYF. The chain combines TRBV5-1 with TRBJ2-5; 9 bases match TRBD1. Trimming removed 3 bases from V and 5 bases from J; junction bases left unmatched: 5. CDR1 SGHRS and CDR2 YFSETQ come from the germline V gene. The CDR3 has 14 residues.